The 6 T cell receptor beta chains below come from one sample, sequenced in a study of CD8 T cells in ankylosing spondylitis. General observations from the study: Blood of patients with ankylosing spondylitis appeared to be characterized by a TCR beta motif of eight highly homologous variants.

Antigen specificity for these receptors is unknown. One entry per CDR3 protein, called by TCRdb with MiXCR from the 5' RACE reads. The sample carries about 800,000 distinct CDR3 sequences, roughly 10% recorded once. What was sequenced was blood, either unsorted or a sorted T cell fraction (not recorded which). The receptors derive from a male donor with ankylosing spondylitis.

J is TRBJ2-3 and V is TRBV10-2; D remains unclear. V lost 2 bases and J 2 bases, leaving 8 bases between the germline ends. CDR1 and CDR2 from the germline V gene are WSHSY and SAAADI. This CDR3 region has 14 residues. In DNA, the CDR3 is TGCGCCAGCAGTGAGGTCTACCTCACAGATACGCAGTATTTT. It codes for CASSEVYLTDTQYF.

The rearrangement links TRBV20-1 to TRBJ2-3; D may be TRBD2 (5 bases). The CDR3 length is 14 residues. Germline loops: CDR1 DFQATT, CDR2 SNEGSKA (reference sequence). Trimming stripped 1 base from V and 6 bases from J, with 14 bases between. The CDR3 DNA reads TGCAGTGCTAGAGCGAGGGCGGCATCGGATACGCAGTATTTT. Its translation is CSARARAASDTQYF.

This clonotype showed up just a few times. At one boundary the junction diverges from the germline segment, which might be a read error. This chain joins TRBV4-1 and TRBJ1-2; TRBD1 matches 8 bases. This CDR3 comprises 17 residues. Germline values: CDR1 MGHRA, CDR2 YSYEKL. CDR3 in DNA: TGCGCCAGCAGCCATCCAACCAGGACAGGGAAGGACTATGGCCACACCTTC. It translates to CASSHPTRTGKDYGHTF.

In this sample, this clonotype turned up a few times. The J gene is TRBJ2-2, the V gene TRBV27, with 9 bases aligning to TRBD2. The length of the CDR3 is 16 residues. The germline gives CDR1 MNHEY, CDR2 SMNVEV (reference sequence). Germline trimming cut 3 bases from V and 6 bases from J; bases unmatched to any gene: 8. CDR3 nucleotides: TGTGCCAGCAGTTTGGAGGGGTTAGCGGGAGCCGGGGAGCTGTTTTTT. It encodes CASSLEGLAGAGELFF.

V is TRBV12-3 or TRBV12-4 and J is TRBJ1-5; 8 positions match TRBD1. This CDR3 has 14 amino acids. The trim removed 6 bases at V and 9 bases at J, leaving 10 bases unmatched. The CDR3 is CASSTGGEIGPQHF. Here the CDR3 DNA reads TGTGCCAGCAGCACAGGGGGGGAAATAGGGCCCCAGCATTTT.

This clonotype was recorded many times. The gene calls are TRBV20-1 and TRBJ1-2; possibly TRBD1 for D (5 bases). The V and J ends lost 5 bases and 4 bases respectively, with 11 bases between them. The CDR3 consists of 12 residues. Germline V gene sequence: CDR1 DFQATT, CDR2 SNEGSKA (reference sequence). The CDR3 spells CSAGGGVYGYTF. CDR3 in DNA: TGCAGTGCTGGTGGGGGGGTCTATGGCTACACCTTC.